The TCR beta chain described here comes from a study of blood T cell repertoires in COVID-19. The CDR3 extends over 13 amino acids. Trimming took 2 bases from V and 2 from J, leaving 9 bases between them. CDR1 is GTSNPN, CDR2 SVGIG, per germline (reference sequence). Data came from immunoSEQ multiplex PCR; TCRdb stores just in-frame clones and leaves some out. The sample consists of roughly 240,000 clones, approximately 83% of them appearing once. This clone appeared a single time. The sequence came from a woman aged 40 to 50 who had been exposed to COVID-19. The chain employs TRBV30 and TRBJ1-1; a weak D match, TRBD1 (5 bases). Sequencing input: PBMCs or T cells enriched from blood (not recorded which). The CDR3 coding sequence is TGTGCCTGGAGTCGTCAGGGCAACACTGAAGCTTTCTTT. Its translation: CAWSRQGNTEAFF.